This is a list of T cell receptor beta chains from one sample in a study of blood T cell repertoires in COVID-19. Assay: immunoSEQ multiplex PCR; the TCRdb copy retains only in-frame clones and omits some. Among roughly 290,000 clones, 89% were seen once, and the ten largest hold 1.7%. The specimen sequenced was PBMCs or T cells enriched from blood (not recorded which). The origin of the receptors is a woman aged 40 to 50 who had recovered from COVID-19. CDR3s include the opening cysteine and the closing phenylalanine or tryptophan. D genes are given only for firm matches. Where a row states a size, it is once, few, many or the class of an expanded clone; other rows omit it.

j_gene	v_gene	abundance	d_gene	CDR3aa	CDR3nt
TRBJ2-7	TRBV6-2/TRBV6-3	.	.	CASSYDRRYEQYF	TGTGCCAGCAGTTACGACAGGCGCTACGAGCAGTACTTC
TRBJ1-2	TRBV9	.	TRBD1	CASSHGQGGGYTF	TGTGCCAGCAGCCATGGACAGGGGGGCGGCTACACCTTC
TRBJ2-1	TRBV18	.	TRBD2	CASSQPGLAGYNEQFF	TGTGCCAGCTCACAACCGGGACTAGCGGGTTACAATGAGCAGTTCTTC
TRBJ2-6	TRBV6-5	.	.	CASSSTGSAGANVLTF	TGTGCCAGCAGTTCTACAGGGTCTGCTGGGGCCAACGTCCTGACTTTC
TRBJ2-5	TRBV5-1	.	TRBD1	CASSLWDSQGAQYF	TGCGCCAGCAGCTTGTGGGACAGCCAAGGGGCCCAGTACTTC
TRBJ2-5	TRBV20-1	.	TRBD2	CSASPQREKETQYF	TGCAGTGCTAGTCCCCAGCGGGAAAAAGAGACCCAGTACTTC
TRBJ1-3	TRBV4-3	.	.	CASSQVPGSGNTIYF	TGCGCCAGCAGCCAAGTTCCAGGCTCTGGAAACACCATATATTTT
TRBJ2-2	TRBV5-4	.	.	CASSLRWGAGEDTGELFF	TGTGCCAGCAGCTTGCGTTGGGGGGCGGGAGAAGACACCGGGGAGCTGTTTTTT
TRBJ2-1	TRBV7-8	once	TRBD2	CASSLEREKIREFF	TGTGCCAGCAGCTTAGAGCGGGAGAAAATCCGGGAGTTCTTC
TRBJ1-6	TRBV5-1	.	.	CASSLALGSDSPLHF	TGCGCCAGCAGCTTGGCTCTCGGGAGCGATTCACCCCTCCACTTT
TRBJ1-4	TRBV5-1	.	.	CASSLDRGEKLFF	TGCGCCAGCAGCTTGGATCGTGGCGAAAAACTGTTTTTT
TRBJ1-5	TRBV7-8	.	TRBD1	CASSRTGPNQPQHF	TGTGCCAGCAGCAGGACAGGGCCCAATCAGCCCCAGCATTTT
TRBJ2-7	TRBV5-6	once	.	CASSLGTGEQYF	TGTGCCAGCAGCTTGGGAACAGGGGAGCAGTACTTC